One sample yielded the 8 T cell receptor beta chains listed below, sequenced in a study of blood T cell repertoires in COVID-19 (dated by TCRdb to the early 2020s). The library was generated by the immunoSEQ multiplex PCR assay. This is the immuneACCESS table as TCRdb keeps it, with only in-frame sequences that have V and J called. A part of the clones is gone; compared with another copy, unresolved V genes explain less than half, and the rest is unexplained. Within this sample are around 230,000 clones, with more than 80% of them counted one time only. In total, the top ten clones hold about 9% of the sample. The sample was PBMCs or T cells enriched from blood (not recorded which). These receptor sequences come from a man in his forties who had recovered from COVID-19.

V is TRBV19 and J is TRBJ1-3, with a weak D call TRBD1 (6 bases). The CDR3 covers 15 residues. Trimming pared 6 bases from V and 0 bases from J, leaving 12 bases between. Looked up from germline, CDR1 is LNHDA and CDR2 is SQIVND (reference sequence). CDR3 in DNA: TGTGCCAGTAGGGACAGAGGGAACTCTGGAAACACCATATATTTT. Its protein is CASRDRGNSGNTIYF.

This sequence joins TRBV7-9 and TRBJ1-4; 8 bases line up with TRBD1. J lost 9 bases, V lost 1 base, and 10 bases had no gene match. The CDR3 spans 16 residues. Germline loops: CDR1 SEHNR, CDR2 FQNEAQ (reference sequence). Here the CDR3 DNA reads TGTGCCAGCAGCTTAGACGCCGGACAGGGACGACAAAAACTGTTTTTT. Translating gives CASSLDAGQGRQKLFF.

V usage is TRBV2 and J usage is TRBJ1-5, with a weak D call TRBD1 (5 bases). The V end was cut by 8 bases, the J end by 2 bases, with 10 bases between. The CDR3 has 13 amino acids. The V gene's germline CDR1 is SNHLY and CDR2 FYNNEI. This chain's CDR3 is CASQGSGNQPQHF. CDR3 DNA sequence: TGTGCCAGCCAGGGTTCCGGCAATCAGCCCCAGCATTTT.

The V call is TRBV29-1, the J call TRBJ2-5; 7 bases are shared with TRBD1. The CDR3 covers 16 residues. The trim removed 2 bases at V and 1 base at J, leaving 10 bases unmatched. Per the germline V gene, CDR1 is SQVTM and CDR2 is ANQGSEA. The CDR3 sequence: CSVERGTGAIQETQYF. Written as DNA, the CDR3 is TGCAGCGTTGAAAGAGGTACAGGGGCTATCCAAGAGACCCAGTACTTC.

The table lists this clone with a count of one. The chain combines TRBV5-1 with TRBJ1-2; D is perhaps TRBD1 (6 bases). Per germline, CDR1 SGHRS and CDR2 YFSETQ. The CDR3 totals 14 residues. Trimming removed 3 bases from V and 2 bases from J, with 11 bases in between. CDR3 residues: CASSSQGPNYGYTF. The CDR3 DNA is TGCGCCAGCAGCTCTCAGGGGCCCAACTATGGCTACACCTTC.

The V call is TRBV30, the J call TRBJ1-5; 7 bases fit TRBD1. Losses at the gene ends were 0 bases for V and 6 bases for J; bases not matched to a gene: 8. The germline V gene encodes CDR1 GTSNPN and CDR2 SVGIG (reference sequence). The CDR3 is 15 residues long. The CDR3 coding sequence is TGTGCCTGGAGTGTAGTACAGGGGATCGGTCAGCCCCAGCATTTT. It is translated as CAWSVVQGIGQPQHF.

This chain joins TRBV3-1 (or the pseudogene TRBV3-2) and TRBJ1-2; D may be TRBD1 (6 bases). The CDR3 runs 14 residues. With 1 base removed from V and 6 bases from J, the gap between germline ends came to 12 bases. The germline gives CDR1 LGHDT, CDR2 YNNKEL (reference sequence). CDR3 residues: CASSQGIQGNGYTF. DNA of the CDR3: TGTGCCAGCAGCCAAGGAATACAGGGAAATGGCTACACCTTC.

The V gene is TRBV11-2, the J gene TRBJ2-3, with 14 bases lining up with TRBD2. J lost 14 bases, V lost 5 bases, and 6 bases had no gene match. The germline V gene encodes CDR1 SGHAT and CDR2 FQNNGV. The CDR3 has 13 residues. The CDR3 region has the DNA TGTGCCAGCAGCGTTGGACTAGCGGGGGGCCCGTATTTT. This sequence encodes CASSVGLAGGPYF.